This TCR beta chain was identified in a study of T cells in Graves' hyperthyroidism and ophthalmopathy. Study results and limitations: Patients with ophthalmopathy were separated from those with stable hyperthyroidism by a 13 V-J model.

Researchers amplified the TCR beta CDR3 regions from RNA transcripts. An initial round of RT-PCR targeting the TCR CDR3 relied on the HTBI primer set. One entry per CDR3 protein, called by TCRdb with MiXCR from the multiplex PCR reads. The sample yields fewer than 550,000 distinct CDR3 sequences, 15% to 18% seen once. These patients, aged 18 to 65, had recently diagnosed hyperthyroidism lasting under 2 months. Exclusion criteria comprised uncontrolled infection, other autoimmune disease, pregnancy or lactation. Fresh peripheral blood, about 10 ml of it, supplied the PBMCs. CDR3 length: 16 residues. Germline trimming cut 5 bases from V and 2 bases from J; bases unmatched to any gene: 7. CDR1 MNHNS and CDR2 SASEGT come from the germline V gene. This clonotype was detected only a few times. The antigen remains undetermined.

The material sequenced was blood. This TCR was sampled from a woman aged 18-29 years with Graves' hyperthyroidism. The chain has TRBV6-1 and TRBJ1-3; TRBD1 matches 9 bases. For the CDR3, the DNA is TGTGCCAGCAGTCTGTTGACAGGGGGGGCTGGAAACACCATATATTTT. Translation: CASSLLTGGAGNTIYF.